The entry below describes one TCR beta chain. This clonotype was counted between two and nine times. Its cognate antigen has yet to be identified. Nothing much larger sits one base from this clone, and base qualities are not available. The cysteine opens and the phenylalanine closes a CDR3 of 15 amino acids. Only the CDR3 DNA is retained, 45 bases long and in frame from the first base. The V and J ends are trimmed by 2 bases and 5 bases, leaving 11 bases between them. CDR1 and CDR2 (KGHDR, SFDVKD) derive from the germline V gene. The method behind the library was 5' RACE. Sequencing was carried out with an Illumina HiSeq 2000. Template switching introduced a universal primer binding site; the final cDNA contained a unique molecular identifier, enabling accurate counting of TCR cDNA molecules. Specific primers in the conserved constant-segment region were used to synthesize first-strand cDNA for the TCR alpha and beta chains. To control for contamination, every cDNA library carried two barcodes: a SMART-Mk sample barcode plus Illumina barcodes. Two successive PCR steps introduced TruSeq adapter sequences along with Illumina sample barcodes. The Illumina HiSeq platform was used with custom primers to sequence TCR alpha and beta cDNA libraries. The study's own analysis went as follows. Unique molecular identifiers were extracted from raw reads with MiGEC, and CDR3 positions were determined with MiXCR. For each individual, recombination models were inferred using an EM algorithm with the repgenHMM and IGoR tools. The tcR package in R was used for shared clonotype analysis, with sharing normalized by the product of cloneset sizes. To study raw recombination without the effects of thymic and clonal selection, out-of-frame nonproductive sequences were analyzed. The public sequencing data were trimmed at Q25 with fastp and processed into clonotypes with MiXCR by TCRdb, which kept only in-frame beta chains. Here each entry gathers all rows of one CDR3 protein and keeps the most common genes and DNA. TCRdb, not the authors, supplied the V and J calls. The sample data list a few hundred thousand distinct CDR3 sequences, and over 12% of these were observed just once. Of the sample, 0.44% is held by the ten largest clones.

The data are from a study of identical twins (dated by TCRdb to about 2016). Some background on the complete study: TCR alpha and beta repertoires from monozygotic twins, unrelated adults of various ages and cord blood were deep-sequenced to test whether fetal clonotypes persist. Replicate twin experiments were performed at different times using different library preparation protocols to rule out contamination.

Results the study describes overall, beyond this receptor: Because the same donors could not be followed over many years, the conclusions relied on cross-sectional statistical analysis. Recombination models systematically underestimated out-of-frame TCR alpha sharing in monozygotic twins but agreed with sharing between unrelated individuals. A weaker excess of twin sharing was found in beta out-of-frame sequences because the signal-to-noise ratio was lowered by fewer shared sequences. Zero-insertion analyses could be partly confounded by invariant T cells such as MAIT and iNKT, although diverse VJ usage argued against such confounding for most clonotypes. Out-of-frame TCR alpha sequences shared between twins showed an excess of low generation-probability sequences compared with coincidental sharing between unrelated individuals. Fewer insertions were carried by abundant cord blood beta clonotypes; a weaker similar trend was observed in young adult naive repertoires, while no such trend was observed in memory repertoires.

All donors were healthy Caucasians. The twin cohort consisted of three pairs of female monozygotic twins, all aged about 18 to 30 years. Positive isolation kits from Invitrogen were used to isolate CD4+ and CD8+ T cell populations. These data also featured in a second study, about yellow fever vaccine responses in identical twins. The second publication reports: The T cell response to vaccination in identical twins was reported by the authors to appear partly convergent and partly personalized. In identical twins, the study followed T cell clones that responded to the vaccine with precision.

Sequencing input: CD4+ T cells sorted from blood. The origin of this receptor is a woman aged 18-30 years in good health. The chain uses TRBV24-1 and TRBJ1-4; tentative D gene TRBD1, with 6 bases matching. CDR3 reads: CATSDSGVRNEKLFF. The bases read TGTGCCACCAGTGATTCAGGGGTTCGGAATGAAAAACTGTTTTTT.